A single T cell receptor (beta chain) is shown here with its context. This clonotype turned up a few times. The clone's antigen remains unknown. Base-call qualities are not available, and no considerably larger clone is one nucleotide away. Amplification of TCR beta CDR3 regions was carried out from RNA transcripts. The first round of RT-PCR for the TCR CDR3 was performed with the HTBI primer set and the Qiagen OneStep RT-PCR kit. The libraries were constructed in a second round of multiplex PCR and then size-selected and purified. Libraries were sequenced paired-end with 100 bp reads on an Illumina HiSeq2000. The published analysis was carried out like this. SOAPnuke was used to process the raw data, removing reads that contained adapters or uncalled bases, had a mean Phred below 15, or lacked an exact match to the constant primer or identifier. COPE v1.2.5 was used to merge high-quality paired reads, and clonotypes were defined as unique nucleotide sequences. MiTCR v1.1 was used to align clonotypes to the IMGT TRBV, TRBD and TRBJ reference segments. The analysis was restricted to V-J combinations with a frequency above 0.0001, which together covered just over 99% of the repertoires. A TCS score was defined as the ratio between F50 (clonal expansion) and ExV (chaos), using BLOSUM62-based TCRdist between CDR3 peptides within each V-J. Welch's t-statistics and random forest reduced around 520 V-J features to about 13, which were used in a naive Bayes classifier (R e1071). TCRdb reanalyzed the raw reads on its own, using fastp at Q25 for trimming and MiXCR for clone calling, and kept in-frame beta chains. Duplicate CDR3 protein sequences are folded into a single record with the most common DNA and genes. The V and J calls reflect TCRdb's pipeline rather than the authors' work. The sample has 550,000 to 800,000 distinct CDR3 sequences on record, over 15% of them singletons. The ten top clones hold under 8.5% of the sample.

These data are taken from a study of T cells in Graves' hyperthyroidism and ophthalmopathy (dated by TCRdb to between 2018 and 2021). In terms of the full investigation: Peripheral blood was sampled at the time of initial diagnosis, prior to any treatment. A discovery cohort of approximately 97 patients, approximately 45 with Graves' ophthalmopathy and approximately 60 with stable Graves' hyperthyroidism, was used to find distinguishing TCR V-J signatures. Whether ophthalmopathy could be predicted prospectively was tested in an independent validation cohort made up of 18 to 20 hyperthyroidism patients plus 17 patients who later progressed to ophthalmopathy. The 100 discovery patients were randomly split 7:3 into training and test sets. In about 6 Graves' hyperthyroidism patients, the study also compared T-cell repertoires from thyroid tissue with T-cell repertoires from blood. After sampling, hyperthyroidism patients received methimazole starting at 30 mg daily, and ophthalmopathy patients received high-dose intravenous methylprednisolone. The paper describes TCR Vbeta CDR3 sequencing of more than 120 peripheral blood samples, made up of 40 to 45 ophthalmopathy patients, 70 to 75 hyperthyroidism patients and roughly 17 progressor patients.

The paper as a whole reports these results and caveats: During validation, the model predicted progression to ophthalmopathy a median of around 6 months ahead of onset, with 60% to 71% sensitivity and less than 85% specificity. Most expanded thyroid clonotypes (frequency above 0.001) were also detected in blood, a finding suggesting that blood repertoires may reflect thyroid immune responses. No statistical method was used to fix the sample size in advance, and group allocation was not hidden from the investigators. A 13 V-J signature model separated ophthalmopathy from stable hyperthyroidism, with nearly 90% sensitivity and 81% to 82% specificity in cross-validation and 80%/75% in testing.

The CDR3 measures 16 amino acids from cysteine to phenylalanine. Only the CDR3 part of the read is kept: 48 bases, read in frame from the first base. Trimming takes 4 bases off V and 1 base off J; junction bases not matched to a gene: 3. According to the germline V gene, CDR1 reads SGHTA and CDR2 reads FQGNSA. Graves' hyperthyroidism was defined as stable when no progression to ophthalmopathy occurred over 18 months of follow-up. Hyperthyroidism patients were newly diagnosed, had a disease duration of under 2 months, and were aged 18 to 65 years. Exclusion was applied to patients with uncontrolled infections, other autoimmune diseases, pregnancy or lactation. Clinical symptoms, serum thyroxine and TRAb, thyroid ultrasound, and orbital computed tomography formed the basis for the diagnoses. Ficoll-Paque density gradient centrifugation was used to isolate PBMCs from around 10 ml of fresh peripheral blood. Trizol reagent was used to extract total RNA, and RNA quality was then checked on an Agilent 2100 Bioanalyzer.

Recombination joined TRBV7-2 with TRBJ2-6; 8 bases in the junction line up with TRBD1. The sequence derives from a man in his late teens or twenties with Graves' hyperthyroidism. Sequenced: blood. The CDR3 corresponds to CASSWTGTSGANVLTF. The sequence in DNA is TGTGCCAGCAGCTGGACAGGGACGTCTGGGGCCAACGTCCTGACTTTC.